This T cell receptor (beta chain) came from a study of blood T cell repertoires in COVID-19. Study-level background: COVID-19 samples collected from the United States, Italy and Spain covered acute and convalescent phases. From T cells, B-cell-depleted T cells, or PBMCs came the material, which was cDNA or gDNA.

In the authors' workflow: Amplifying reference gene primers gave estimates of nucleated cell counts. The protocol was immunoSEQ multiplex PCR, while the TCRdb copy is restricted to in-frame clones and leaves out a portion. V and J calls and clone size are copied from that table; D and trimming were computed from the DNA. The table includes 30,000 or so clones, over 80% detected once. The CDR3 extends over 17 amino acids. V was shortened by 0 bases and J by 1 base, with 14 bases between the two germline ends. CDR1 is LGHNA, CDR2 YNFKEQ, per germline. The TCR originated in a human donor in a cohort sampled during active COVID-19. The sample taken for sequencing was peripheral blood. The gene calls are TRBV4-2 and TRBJ2-3, with D uncertain. The CDR3 loop is CASSQEAAFMGTDTQYF. DNA of the CDR3: TGTGCCAGCAGCCAAGAAGCAGCGTTCATGGGCACAGATACGCAGTATTTT.